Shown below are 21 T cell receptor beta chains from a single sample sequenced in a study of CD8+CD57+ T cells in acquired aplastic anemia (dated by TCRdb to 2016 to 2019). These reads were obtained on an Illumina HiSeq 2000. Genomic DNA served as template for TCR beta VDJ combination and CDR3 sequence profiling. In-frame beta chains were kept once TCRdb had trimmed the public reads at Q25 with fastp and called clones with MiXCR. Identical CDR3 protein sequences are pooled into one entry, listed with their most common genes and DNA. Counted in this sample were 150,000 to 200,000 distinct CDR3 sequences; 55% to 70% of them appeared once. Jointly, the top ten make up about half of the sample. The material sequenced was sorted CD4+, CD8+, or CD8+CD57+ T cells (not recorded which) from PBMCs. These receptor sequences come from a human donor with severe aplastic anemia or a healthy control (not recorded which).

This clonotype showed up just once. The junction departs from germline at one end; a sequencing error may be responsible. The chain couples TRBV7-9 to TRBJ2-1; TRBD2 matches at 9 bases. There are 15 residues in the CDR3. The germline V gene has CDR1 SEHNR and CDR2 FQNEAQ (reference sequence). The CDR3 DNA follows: TGTGCCACCAGCAGCGAAACTAGCGGGTGGCGTGAGCAGTTCTTC. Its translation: CATSSETSGWREQFF. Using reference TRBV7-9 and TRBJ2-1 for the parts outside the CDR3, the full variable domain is DTGVSQNPRHKITKRGQNVTFRCDPISEHNRLYWYRQTLGQGPEFLTYFQNEAQLEKSRLLSDRFSAERPKGSFSTLEIQRTEQGDSAMYLCATSSETSGWREQFFGPGTRLTVL.

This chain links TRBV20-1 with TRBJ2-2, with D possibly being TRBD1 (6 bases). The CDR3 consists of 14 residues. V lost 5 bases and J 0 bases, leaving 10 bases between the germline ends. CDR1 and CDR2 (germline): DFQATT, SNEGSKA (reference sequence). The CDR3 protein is CSASGHANTGELFF. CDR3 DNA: TGCAGTGCTTCGGGACATGCGAACACCGGGGAGCTGTTTTTT.

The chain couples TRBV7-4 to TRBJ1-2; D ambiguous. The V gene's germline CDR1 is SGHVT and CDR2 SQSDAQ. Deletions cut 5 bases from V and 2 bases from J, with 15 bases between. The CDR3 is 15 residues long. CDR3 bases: TGTGCCAGCAGCCCTGGAGCCGCTGCGAACTATGGCTACACCTTC. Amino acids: CASSPGAAANYGYTF. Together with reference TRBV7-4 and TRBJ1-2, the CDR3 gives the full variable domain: GAGVSQSPRYKVAKRGRDVALRCDSISGHVTLYWYRQTLGQGSEVLTYSQSDAQRDKSGRPSGRFSAERPERSVSTLKIQRTEQGDSAVYLCASSPGAAANYGYTFGSGTRLTVV.

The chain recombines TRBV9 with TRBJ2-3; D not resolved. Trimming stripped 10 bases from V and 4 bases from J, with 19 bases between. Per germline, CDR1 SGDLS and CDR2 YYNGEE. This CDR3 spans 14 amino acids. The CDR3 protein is CASRRFSGADTQYF. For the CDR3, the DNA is TGTGCCTCTCGACGATTCTCTGGAGCAGATACGCAGTATTTT. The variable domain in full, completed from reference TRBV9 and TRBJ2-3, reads DSGVTQTPKHLITATGQRVTLRCSPRSGDLSVYWYQQSLDQGLQFLIQYYNGEERAKGNILERFSAQQFPDLHSELNLSSLELGDSALYFCASRRFSGADTQYFGPGTRLTVL.

CDR3 sequence: CASSPGASGKPYEQYF. Written as DNA, the CDR3 is TGTGCCAGCAGCCCTGGGGCTAGCGGAAAACCCTACGAGCAGTACTTC. The J gene is TRBJ2-7, the V gene TRBV7-6; TRBD2 aligns across 7 bases. The J segment lost 2 bases and the V segment lost 5 bases, leaving 12 bases of the junction unmatched. The CDR3 is 16 residues long. Germline V gene lookup returns CDR1 SGHVS and CDR2 FNYEAQ.

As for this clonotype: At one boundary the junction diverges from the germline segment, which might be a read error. The CDR3 DNA reads TGTACCAGGGGACAGGGGAAGTCTAGCACAGATACGCAGTATTTT. Translation: CTRGQGKSSTDTQYF. This chain uses TRBV19 with TRBJ2-3; 10 bases agree with TRBD1. The CDR3 runs to 15 residues. The germline gives CDR1 LNHDA, CDR2 SQIVND (reference sequence).

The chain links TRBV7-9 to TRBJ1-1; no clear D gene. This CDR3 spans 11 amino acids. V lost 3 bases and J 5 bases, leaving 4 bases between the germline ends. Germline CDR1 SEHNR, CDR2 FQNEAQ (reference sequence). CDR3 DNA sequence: TGTGCCAGCAGCTTCTGTACTGAAGCTTTCTTT. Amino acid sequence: CASSFCTEAFF.

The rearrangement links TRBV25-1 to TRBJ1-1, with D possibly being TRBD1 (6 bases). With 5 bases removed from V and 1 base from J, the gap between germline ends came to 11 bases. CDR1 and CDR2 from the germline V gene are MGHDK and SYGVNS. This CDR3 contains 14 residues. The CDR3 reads CASSSGGPNTEAFF. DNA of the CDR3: TGTGCCAGCAGTAGTGGGGGGCCGAACACTGAAGCTTTCTTT.

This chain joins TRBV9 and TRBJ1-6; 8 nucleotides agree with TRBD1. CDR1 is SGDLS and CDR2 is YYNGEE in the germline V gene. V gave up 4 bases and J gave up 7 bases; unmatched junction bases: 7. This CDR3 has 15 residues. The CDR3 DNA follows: TGTGCCAGCAGCCCCCGGACAGGGTACAATTCACCCCTCCACTTT. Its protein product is CASSPRTGYNSPLHF.

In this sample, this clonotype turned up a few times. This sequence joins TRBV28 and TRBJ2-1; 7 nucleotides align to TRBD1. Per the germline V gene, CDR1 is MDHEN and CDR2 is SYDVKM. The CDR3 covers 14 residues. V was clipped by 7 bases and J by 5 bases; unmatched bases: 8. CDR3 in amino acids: CASTGTDYHNEQFF. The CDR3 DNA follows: TGTGCCAGCACCGGGACAGATTATCACAATGAGCAGTTCTTC.

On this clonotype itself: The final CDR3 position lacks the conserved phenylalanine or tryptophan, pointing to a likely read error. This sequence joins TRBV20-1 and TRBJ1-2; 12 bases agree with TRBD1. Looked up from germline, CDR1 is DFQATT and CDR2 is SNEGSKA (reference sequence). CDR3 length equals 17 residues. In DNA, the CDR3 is TGCAGCGTTGTAAGCAAGGGACAGGGGGCGCAAAACTATGGCTACACCTCC. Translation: CSVVSKGQGAQNYGYTS.

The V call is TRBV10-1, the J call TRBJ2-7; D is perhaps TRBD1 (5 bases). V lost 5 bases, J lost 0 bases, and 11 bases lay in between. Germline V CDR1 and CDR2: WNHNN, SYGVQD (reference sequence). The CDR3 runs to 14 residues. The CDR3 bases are TGCGCCAGCAGTTCCCTCAGGGACTCCTACGAGCAGTACTTC. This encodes CASSSLRDSYEQYF.

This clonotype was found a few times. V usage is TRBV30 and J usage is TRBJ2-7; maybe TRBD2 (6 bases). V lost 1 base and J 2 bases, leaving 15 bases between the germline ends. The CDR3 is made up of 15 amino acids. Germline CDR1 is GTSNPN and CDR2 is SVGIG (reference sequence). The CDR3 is CAWSGGTPDPYEQYF. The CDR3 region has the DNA TGTGCCTGGAGTGGGGGGACTCCTGACCCCTACGAGCAGTACTTC.

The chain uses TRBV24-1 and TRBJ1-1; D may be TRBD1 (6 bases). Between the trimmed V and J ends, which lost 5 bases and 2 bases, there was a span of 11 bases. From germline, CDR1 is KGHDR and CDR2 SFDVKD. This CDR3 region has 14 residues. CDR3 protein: CATSGGHTNTEAFF. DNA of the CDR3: TGTGCCACCAGTGGGGGACACACTAACACTGAAGCTTTCTTT.

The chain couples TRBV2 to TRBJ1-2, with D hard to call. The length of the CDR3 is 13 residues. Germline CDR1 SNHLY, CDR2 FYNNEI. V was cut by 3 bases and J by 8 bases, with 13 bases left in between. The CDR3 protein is CASSDHIVIGYTF. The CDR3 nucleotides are TGTGCCAGCAGTGATCATATTGTAATCGGCTACACCTTC.

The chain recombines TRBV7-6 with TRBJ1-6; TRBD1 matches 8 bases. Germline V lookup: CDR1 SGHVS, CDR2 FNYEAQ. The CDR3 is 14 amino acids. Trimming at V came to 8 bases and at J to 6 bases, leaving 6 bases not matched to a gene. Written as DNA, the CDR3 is TGTGCCAGCGCGTTGACAGGGGCTAATTCACCCCTCCACTTT. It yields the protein CASALTGANSPLHF.

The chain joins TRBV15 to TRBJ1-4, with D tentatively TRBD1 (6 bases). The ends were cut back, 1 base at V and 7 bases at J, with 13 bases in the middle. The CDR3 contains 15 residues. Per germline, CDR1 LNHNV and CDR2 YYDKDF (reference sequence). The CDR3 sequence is CATSRGRQVAEKLFF. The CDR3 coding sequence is TGTGCCACCAGCAGAGGCAGACAGGTAGCTGAAAAACTGTTTTTT.

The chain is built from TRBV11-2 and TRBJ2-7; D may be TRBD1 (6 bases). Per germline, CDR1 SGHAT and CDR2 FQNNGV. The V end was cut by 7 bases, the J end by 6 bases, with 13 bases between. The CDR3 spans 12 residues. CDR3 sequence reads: CASTSQGGEQYF. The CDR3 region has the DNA TGTGCCAGCACTTCACAGGGCGGCGAGCAGTACTTC. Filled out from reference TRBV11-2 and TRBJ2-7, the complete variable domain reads EAGVAQSPRYKIIEKRQSVAFWCNPISGHATLYWYQQILGQGPKLLIQFQNNGVVDDSQLPKDRFSAERLKGVDSTLKIQPAKLEDSAVYLCASTSQGGEQYFGPGTRLTVT.

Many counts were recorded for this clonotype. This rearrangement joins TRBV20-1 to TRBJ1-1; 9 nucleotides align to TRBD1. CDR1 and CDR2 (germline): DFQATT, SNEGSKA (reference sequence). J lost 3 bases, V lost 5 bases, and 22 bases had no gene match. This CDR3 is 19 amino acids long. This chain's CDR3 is CSALSTYSGQGPFHTEAFF. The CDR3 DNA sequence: TGCAGTGCTCTAAGCACGTATTCGGGACAGGGTCCTTTTCACACTGAAGCTTTCTTT.

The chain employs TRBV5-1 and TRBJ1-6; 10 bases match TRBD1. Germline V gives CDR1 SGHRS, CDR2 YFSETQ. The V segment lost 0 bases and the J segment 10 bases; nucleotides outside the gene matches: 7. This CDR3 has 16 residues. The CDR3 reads CASSLGGTGVRSPLHF. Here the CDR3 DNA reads TGCGCCAGCAGCTTGGGAGGGACAGGGGTCCGGTCACCCCTCCACTTT.

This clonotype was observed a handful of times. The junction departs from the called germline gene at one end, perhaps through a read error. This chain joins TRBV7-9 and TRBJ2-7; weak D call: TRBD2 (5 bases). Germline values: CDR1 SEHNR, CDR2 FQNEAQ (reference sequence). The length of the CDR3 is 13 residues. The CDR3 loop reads CTSSLDRGYEQYF. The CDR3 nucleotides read TGTACCAGCAGCTTAGACCGGGGCTACGAGCAGTACTTC.